This T cell receptor (beta chain) derives from a study of shared clonotypes between healthy human individuals. J was trimmed by 2 bases and V by 2 bases; bases with no gene match: 7. This CDR3 is built from 16 residues. Germline lookup yields CDR1 MNHNS and CDR2 SASEGT. Here immunoSEQ multiplex PCR was the method, and the copy in TCRdb shows in-frame clones only, minus some. The sample records roughly 300,000 clones, around 87% being singletons. The chain couples TRBV6-1 to TRBJ2-5, with 8 bases lining up with TRBD2. This clonotype was obtained from a man aged 18 to 35 in good health. The sample comprised memory CD8+ T cells sorted from blood. As for subset: CD45RO+ cells pooled with CCR7-negative TemRA cells. The CDR3 spells CASSEFNGGEQETQYF. The CDR3 coding sequence is TGTGCCAGCAGTGAATTTAACGGGGGGGAACAAGAGACCCAGTACTTC.